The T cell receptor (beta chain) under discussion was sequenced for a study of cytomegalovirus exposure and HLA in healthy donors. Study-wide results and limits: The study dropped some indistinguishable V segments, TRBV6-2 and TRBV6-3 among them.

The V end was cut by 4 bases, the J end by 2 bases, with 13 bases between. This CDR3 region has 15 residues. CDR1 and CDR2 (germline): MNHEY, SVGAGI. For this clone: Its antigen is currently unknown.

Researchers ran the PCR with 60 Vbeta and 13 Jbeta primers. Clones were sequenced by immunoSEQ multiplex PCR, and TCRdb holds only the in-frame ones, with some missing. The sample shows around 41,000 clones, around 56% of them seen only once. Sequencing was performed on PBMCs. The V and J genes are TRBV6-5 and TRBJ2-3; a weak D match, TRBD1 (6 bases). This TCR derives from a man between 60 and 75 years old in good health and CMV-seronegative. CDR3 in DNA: TGTGCCAGCAGTTCGTACAGGGTAGCCACAGATACGCAGTATTTT. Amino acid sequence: CASSSYRVATDTQYF.